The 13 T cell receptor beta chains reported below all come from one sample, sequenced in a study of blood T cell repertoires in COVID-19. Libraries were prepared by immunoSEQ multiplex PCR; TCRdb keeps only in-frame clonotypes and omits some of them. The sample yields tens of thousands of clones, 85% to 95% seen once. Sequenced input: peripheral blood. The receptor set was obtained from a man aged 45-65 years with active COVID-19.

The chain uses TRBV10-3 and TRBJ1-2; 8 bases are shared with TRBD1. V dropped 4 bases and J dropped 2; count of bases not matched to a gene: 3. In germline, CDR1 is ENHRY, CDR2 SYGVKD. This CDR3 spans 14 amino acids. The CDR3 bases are TGTGCCATCAGTGGCGGGACAGGAAACTATGGCTACACCTTC. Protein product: CAISGGTGNYGYTF.

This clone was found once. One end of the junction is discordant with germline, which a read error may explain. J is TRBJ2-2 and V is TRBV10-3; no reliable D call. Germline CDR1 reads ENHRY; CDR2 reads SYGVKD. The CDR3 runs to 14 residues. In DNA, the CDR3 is TGTGCCAGCAGTAGAGTACCGAGCACCGGGGAGCTGTTTTTT. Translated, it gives CASSRVPSTGELFF.

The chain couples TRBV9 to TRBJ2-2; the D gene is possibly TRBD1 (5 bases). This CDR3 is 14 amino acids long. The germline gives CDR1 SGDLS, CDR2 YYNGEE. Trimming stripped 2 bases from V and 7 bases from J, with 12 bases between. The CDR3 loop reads CASSVRTIGGELFF. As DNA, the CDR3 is TGTGCCAGCAGCGTTAGGACAATCGGCGGGGAGCTGTTTTTT. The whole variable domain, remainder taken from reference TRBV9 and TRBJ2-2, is DSGVTQTPKHLITATGQRVTLRCSPRSGDLSVYWYQQSLDQGLQFLIQYYNGEERAKGNILERFSAQQFPDLHSELNLSSLELGDSALYFCASSVRTIGGELFFGEGSRLTVL.

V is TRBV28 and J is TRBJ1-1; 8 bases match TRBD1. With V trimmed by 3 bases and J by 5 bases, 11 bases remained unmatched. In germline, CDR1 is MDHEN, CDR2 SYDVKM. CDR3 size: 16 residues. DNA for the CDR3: TGTGCCAGCAGTTTTGTGGGGACAGGACCCGGGACTGAAGCTTTCTTT. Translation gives CASSFVGTGPGTEAFF.

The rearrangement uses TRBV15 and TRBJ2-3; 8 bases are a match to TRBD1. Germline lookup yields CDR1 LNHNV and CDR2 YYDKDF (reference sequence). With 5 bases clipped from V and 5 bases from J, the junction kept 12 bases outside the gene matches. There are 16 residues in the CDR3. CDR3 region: CATSGRYGQGGDTQYF. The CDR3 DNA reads TGTGCCACCAGCGGTAGATATGGACAGGGCGGAGATACGCAGTATTTT.

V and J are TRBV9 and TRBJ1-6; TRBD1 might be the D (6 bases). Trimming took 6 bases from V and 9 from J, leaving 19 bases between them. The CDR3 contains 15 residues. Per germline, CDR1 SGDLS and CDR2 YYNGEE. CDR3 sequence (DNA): TGTGCCAGCACCCCAGACGGGGGGCGAGGTTCACCCCTCCACTTT. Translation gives CASTPDGGRGSPLHF.

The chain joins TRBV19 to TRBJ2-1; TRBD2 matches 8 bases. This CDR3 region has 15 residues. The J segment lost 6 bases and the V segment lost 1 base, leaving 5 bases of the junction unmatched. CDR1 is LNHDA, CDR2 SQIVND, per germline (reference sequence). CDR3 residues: CASSIVVGTSNEQFF. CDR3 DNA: TGTGCCAGTAGTATAGTAGTGGGGACTAGCAATGAGCAGTTCTTC.

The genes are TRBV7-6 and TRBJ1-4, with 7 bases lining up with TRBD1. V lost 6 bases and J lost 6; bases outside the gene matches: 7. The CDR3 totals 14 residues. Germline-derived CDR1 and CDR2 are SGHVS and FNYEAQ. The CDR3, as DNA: TGTGCCAGCAGTCGACAGGGTAGGGATGAAAAACTGTTTTTT. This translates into CASSRQGRDEKLFF.

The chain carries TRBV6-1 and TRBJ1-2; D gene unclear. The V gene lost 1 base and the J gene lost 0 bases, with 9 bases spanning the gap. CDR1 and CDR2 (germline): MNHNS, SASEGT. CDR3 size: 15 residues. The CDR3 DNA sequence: TGTGCCAGCAGTGAAGTCGCAGTGCCTAACTATGGCTACACCTTC. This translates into CASSEVAVPNYGYTF.

The CDR3 spells CASSPSSNNEQFF. CDR3 nucleotides: TGTGCCAGCTCACCAAGCTCGAACAATGAGCAGTTCTTC. The chain couples TRBV18 to TRBJ2-1; D is undetermined. V gave up 2 bases and J gave up 5 bases, with 7 bases separating them. The CDR3 consists of 13 residues. Germline CDR1 is KGHSH and CDR2 is LQKENI.

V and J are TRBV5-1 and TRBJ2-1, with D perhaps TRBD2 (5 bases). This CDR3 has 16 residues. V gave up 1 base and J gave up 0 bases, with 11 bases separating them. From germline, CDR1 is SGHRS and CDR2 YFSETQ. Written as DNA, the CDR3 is TGCGCCAGCAGCTTGAGCCGGGGTAGCTCCTACAATGAGCAGTTCTTC. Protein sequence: CASSLSRGSSYNEQFF.

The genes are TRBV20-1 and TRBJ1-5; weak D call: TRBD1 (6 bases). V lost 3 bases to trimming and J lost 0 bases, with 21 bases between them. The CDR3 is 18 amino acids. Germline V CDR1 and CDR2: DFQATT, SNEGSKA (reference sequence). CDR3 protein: CSASREGHFVNSNQPQHF. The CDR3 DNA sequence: TGCAGTGCTAGTCGAGAGGGACATTTCGTCAATAGCAATCAGCCCCAGCATTTT.

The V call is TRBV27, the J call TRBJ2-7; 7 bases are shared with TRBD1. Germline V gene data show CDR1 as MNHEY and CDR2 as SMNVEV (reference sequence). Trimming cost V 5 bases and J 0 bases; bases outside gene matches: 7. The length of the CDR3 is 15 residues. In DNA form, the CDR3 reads TGTGCCAGCAGTCTCAAACGGGACAGCTCCTACGAGCAGTACTTC. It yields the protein CASSLKRDSSYEQYF.